Sequencing of this TCR beta chain was carried out in a study of CD8+ T cells in alopecia areata. Study-level information: Percentage of affected scalp area was the basis on which treated patients' severity was scored. Points from the study as a whole: For lesional scalp, especially alopecia totalis/universalis, clonality was higher than in normal scalp. Administration of tofacitinib significantly diminished scalp clonality and expanded CD8+ clones within the top 100. Persistence in scalp and blood during tofacitinib was observed for many expanded lesional clones.

On this clone itself: Its antigen is not identified.

The treatment is: oral pan-JAK inhibitor, 5-10 mg twice daily. Germline CDR1 is GTSNPN and CDR2 is SVGIG (reference sequence). The CDR3 is 15 residues long. The germline V and J ends were trimmed by 1 base and 1 base, with 8 bases remaining between them. The authors extracted RNA and reverse transcribed it into cDNA as the sequencing template. Measured with immunoSEQ multiplex PCR; TCRdb has only the in-frame clones, and not every one. The table records about 200,000 clones, more than 45% of them present only once. The source was CD4+ T cells sorted from blood, collected at week 24, from a patient treated with tofacitinib. The receptor was isolated from a human donor with alopecia areata. V and J are TRBV30 and TRBJ2-6, with D maybe TRBD1 (5 bases). The CDR3 loop reads CAWSATVSGANVLTF. The CDR3 DNA reads TGTGCCTGGAGTGCGACAGTTTCTGGGGCCAACGTCCTGACTTTC.